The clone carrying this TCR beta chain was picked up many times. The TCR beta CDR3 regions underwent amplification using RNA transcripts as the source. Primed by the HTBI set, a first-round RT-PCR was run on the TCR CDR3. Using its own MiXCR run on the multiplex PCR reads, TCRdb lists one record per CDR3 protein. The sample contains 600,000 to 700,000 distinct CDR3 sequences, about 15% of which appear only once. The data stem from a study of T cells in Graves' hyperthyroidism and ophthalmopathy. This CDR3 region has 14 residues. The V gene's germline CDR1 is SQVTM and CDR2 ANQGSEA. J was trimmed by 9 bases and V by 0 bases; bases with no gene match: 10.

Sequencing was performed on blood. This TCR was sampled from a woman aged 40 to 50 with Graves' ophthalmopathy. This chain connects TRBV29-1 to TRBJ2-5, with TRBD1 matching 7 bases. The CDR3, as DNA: TGCAGCGTTGAAGACCGACAGGGCCCCTTTGCCCAGTACTTC. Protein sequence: CSVEDRQGPFAQYF.